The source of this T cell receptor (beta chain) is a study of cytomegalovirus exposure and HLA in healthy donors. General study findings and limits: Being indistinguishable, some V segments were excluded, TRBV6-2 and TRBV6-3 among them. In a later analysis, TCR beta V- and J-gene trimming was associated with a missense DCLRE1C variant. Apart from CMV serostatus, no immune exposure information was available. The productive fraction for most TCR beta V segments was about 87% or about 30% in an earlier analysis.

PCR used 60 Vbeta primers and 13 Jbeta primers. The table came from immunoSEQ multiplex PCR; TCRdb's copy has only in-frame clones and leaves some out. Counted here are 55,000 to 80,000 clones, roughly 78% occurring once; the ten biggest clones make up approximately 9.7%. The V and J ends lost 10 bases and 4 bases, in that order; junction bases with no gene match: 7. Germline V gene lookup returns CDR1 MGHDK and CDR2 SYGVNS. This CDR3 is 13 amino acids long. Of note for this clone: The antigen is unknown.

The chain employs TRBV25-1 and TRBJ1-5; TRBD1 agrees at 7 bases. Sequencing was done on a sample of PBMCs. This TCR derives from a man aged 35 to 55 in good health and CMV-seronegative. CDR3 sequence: CATQQGTNQPQHF. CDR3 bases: TGTGCCACACAACAGGGGACGAATCAGCCCCAGCATTTT. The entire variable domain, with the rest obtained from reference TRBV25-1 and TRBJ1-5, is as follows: EADIYQTPRYLVIGTGKKITLECSQTMGHDKMYWYQQDPGMELHLIHYSYGVNSTEKGDLSSESTVSRIRTEHFPLTLESARPSHTSQYLCATQQGTNQPQHFGDGTRLSIL.